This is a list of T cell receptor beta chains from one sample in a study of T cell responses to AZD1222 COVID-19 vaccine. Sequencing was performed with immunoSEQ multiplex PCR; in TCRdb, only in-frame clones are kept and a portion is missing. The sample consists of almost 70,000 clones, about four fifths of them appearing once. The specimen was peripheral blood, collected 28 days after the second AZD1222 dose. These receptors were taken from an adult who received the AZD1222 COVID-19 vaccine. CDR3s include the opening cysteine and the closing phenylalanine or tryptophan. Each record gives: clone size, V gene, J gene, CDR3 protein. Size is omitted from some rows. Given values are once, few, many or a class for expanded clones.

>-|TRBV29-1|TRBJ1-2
CSVEGTGQNYGYTF
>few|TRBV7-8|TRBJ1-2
CASSSRTDNYGYTF
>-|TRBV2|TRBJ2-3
CASNPGGADTQYF
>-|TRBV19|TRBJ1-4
CASSAQGEKLFF
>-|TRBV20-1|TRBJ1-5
CSASLRETPRQPQHF
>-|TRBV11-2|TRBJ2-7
CASRRISRGYEQYF
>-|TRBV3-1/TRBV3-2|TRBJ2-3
CASSTHQLSGATDTQYF
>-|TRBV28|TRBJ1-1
CASKKPGRQAFF
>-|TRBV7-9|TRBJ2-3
CASSPAPGSPDTQYF
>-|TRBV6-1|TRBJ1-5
CASSEALSASQPQHF
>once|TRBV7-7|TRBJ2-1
CASSQRLFQGLAGGEYNEQFF
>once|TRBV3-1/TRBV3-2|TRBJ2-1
CASSQGLVGGYEQFF
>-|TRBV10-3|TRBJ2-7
CAATGGERSYEQYF
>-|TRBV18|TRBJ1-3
CASSQERNTIYF
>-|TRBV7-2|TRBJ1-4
CASSLDRDEKLFF
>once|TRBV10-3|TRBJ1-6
CAINGQGSSPLHF
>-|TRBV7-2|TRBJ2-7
CASSTGGRGEQYF
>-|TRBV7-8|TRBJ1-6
CASSKGTGGLDSPLHF
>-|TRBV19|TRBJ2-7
CASGGRFSGTYEQYF
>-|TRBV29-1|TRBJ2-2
CSVSGTGELFF
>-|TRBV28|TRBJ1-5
CASSLYLGSNQPQHF